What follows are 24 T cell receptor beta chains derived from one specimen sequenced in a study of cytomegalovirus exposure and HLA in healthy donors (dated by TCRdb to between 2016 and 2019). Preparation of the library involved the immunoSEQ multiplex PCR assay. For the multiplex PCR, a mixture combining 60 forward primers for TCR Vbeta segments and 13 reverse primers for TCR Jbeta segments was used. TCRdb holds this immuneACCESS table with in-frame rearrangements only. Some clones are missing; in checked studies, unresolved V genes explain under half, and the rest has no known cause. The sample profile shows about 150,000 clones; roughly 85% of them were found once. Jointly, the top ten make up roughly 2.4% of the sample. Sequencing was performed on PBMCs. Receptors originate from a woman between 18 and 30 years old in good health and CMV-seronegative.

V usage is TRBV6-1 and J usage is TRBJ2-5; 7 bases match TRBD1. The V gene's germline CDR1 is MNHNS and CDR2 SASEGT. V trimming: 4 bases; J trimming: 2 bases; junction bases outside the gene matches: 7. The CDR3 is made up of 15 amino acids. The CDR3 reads CASSAIGTAQETQYF. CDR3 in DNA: TGTGCCAGCAGTGCAATCGGGACAGCACAAGAGACCCAGTACTTC.

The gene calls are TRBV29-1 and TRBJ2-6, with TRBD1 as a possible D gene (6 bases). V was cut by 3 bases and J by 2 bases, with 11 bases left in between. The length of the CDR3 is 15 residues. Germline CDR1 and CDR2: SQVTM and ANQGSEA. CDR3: CSVDPRGPGANVLTF. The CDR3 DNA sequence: TGCAGCGTTGACCCCAGGGGCCCTGGGGCCAACGTCCTGACTTTC. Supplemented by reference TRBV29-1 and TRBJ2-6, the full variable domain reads SAVISQKPSRDICQRGTSLTIQCQVDSQVTMMFWYRQQPGQSLTLIATANQGSEATYESGFVIDKFPISRPNLTFSTLTVSNMSPEDSSIYLCSVDPRGPGANVLTFGAGSRLTVL.

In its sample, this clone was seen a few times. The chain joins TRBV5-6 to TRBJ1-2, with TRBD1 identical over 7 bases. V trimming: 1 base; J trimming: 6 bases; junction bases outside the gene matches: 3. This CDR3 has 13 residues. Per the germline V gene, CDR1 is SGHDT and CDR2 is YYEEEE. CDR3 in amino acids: CASSLRQGDGYTF. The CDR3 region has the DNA TGTGCCAGCAGCTTGAGGCAGGGGGATGGCTACACCTTC.

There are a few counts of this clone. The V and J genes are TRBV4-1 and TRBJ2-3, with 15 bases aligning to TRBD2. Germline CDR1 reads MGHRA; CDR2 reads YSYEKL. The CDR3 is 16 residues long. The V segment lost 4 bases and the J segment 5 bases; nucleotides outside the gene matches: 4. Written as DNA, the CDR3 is TGCGCCAGCAGCCGAGGACTAGCGGGAGGGGGAGATACGCAGTATTTT. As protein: CASSRGLAGGGDTQYF.

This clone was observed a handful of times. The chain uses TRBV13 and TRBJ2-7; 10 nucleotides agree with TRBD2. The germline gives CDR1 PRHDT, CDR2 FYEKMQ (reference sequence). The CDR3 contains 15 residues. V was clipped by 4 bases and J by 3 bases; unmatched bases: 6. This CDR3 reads CASSSGLAAFYEQYF. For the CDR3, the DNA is TGTGCCAGCAGCTCTGGACTAGCGGCCTTCTACGAGCAGTACTTC.

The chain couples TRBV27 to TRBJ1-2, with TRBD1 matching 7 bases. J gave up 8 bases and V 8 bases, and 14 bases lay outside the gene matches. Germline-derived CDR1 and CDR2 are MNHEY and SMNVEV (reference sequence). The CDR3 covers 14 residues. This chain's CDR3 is CASGYGTASWGYTF. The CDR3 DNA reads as TGTGCCAGCGGCTATGGGACAGCTTCATGGGGCTACACCTTC.

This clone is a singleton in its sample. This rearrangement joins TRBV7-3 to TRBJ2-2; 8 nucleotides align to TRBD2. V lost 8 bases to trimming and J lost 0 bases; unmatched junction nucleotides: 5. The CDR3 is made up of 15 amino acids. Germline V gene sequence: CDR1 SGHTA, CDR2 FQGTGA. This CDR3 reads CASLAGHTNTGELFF. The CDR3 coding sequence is TGTGCCAGCCTAGCGGGCCATACGAACACCGGGGAGCTGTTTTTT.

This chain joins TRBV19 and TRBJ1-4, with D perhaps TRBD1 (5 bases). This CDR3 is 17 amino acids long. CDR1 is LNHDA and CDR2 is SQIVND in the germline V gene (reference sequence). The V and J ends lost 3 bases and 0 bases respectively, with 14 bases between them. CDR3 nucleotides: TGTGCCAGTAGTATGGGCAGGGAAATTTCAACTAATGAAAAACTGTTTTTT. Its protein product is CASSMGREISTNEKLFF.

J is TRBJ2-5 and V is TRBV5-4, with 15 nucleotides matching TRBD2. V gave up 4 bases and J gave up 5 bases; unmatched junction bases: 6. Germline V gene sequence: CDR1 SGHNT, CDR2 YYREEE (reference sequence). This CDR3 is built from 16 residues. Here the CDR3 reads CASSQGLAGGDETQYF. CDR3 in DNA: TGTGCCAGCAGCCAGGGACTAGCGGGAGGTGATGAGACCCAGTACTTC.

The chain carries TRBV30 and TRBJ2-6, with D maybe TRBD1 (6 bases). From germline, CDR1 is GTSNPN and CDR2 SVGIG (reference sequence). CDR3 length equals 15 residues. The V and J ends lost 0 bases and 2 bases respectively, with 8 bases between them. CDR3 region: CAWSVAGAGANVLTF. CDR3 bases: TGTGCCTGGAGTGTAGCAGGGGCTGGGGCCAACGTCCTGACTTTC.

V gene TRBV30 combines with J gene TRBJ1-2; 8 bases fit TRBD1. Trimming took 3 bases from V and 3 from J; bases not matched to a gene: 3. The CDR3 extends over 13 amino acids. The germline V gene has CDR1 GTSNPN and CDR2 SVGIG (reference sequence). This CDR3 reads CAWRETGDYGYTF. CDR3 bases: TGTGCCTGGAGGGAGACAGGGGACTATGGCTACACCTTC.

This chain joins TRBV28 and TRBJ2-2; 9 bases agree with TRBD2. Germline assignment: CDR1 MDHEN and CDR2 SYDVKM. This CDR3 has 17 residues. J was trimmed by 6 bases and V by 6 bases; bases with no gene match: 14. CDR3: CASSYRGGRGSAGELFF. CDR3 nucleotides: TGTGCCAGCAGCTACAGGGGCGGGAGGGGGTCCGCCGGGGAGCTGTTTTTT.

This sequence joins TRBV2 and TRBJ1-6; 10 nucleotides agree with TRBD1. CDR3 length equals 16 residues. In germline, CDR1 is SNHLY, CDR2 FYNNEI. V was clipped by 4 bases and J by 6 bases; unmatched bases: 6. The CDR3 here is CASSGTGGVGNSPLHF. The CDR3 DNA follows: TGTGCCAGCAGTGGGACAGGGGGAGTGGGTAATTCACCCCTCCACTTT.

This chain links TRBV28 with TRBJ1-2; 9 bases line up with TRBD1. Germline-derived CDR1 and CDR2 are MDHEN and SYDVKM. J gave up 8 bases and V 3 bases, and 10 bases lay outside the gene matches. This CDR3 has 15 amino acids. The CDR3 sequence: CASSLTIGTGKGYTF. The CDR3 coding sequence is TGTGCCAGCAGTTTGACCATCGGGACAGGGAAGGGCTACACCTTC.

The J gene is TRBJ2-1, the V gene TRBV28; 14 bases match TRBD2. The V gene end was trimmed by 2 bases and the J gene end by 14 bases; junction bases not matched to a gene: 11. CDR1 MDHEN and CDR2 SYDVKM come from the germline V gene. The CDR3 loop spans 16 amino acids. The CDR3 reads CASSLTFGLAGGGEFF. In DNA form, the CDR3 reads TGTGCCAGCAGTTTAACTTTTGGACTAGCGGGAGGTGGGGAGTTCTTC.

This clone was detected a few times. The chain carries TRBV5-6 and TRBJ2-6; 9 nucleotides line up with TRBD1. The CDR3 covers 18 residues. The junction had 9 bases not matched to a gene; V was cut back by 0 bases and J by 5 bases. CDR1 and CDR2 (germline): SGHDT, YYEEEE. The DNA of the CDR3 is TGTGCCAGCAGCTTGGAGGCCACAGGGGGCAGGTGGGCCAACGTCCTGACTTTC. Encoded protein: CASSLEATGGRWANVLTF.

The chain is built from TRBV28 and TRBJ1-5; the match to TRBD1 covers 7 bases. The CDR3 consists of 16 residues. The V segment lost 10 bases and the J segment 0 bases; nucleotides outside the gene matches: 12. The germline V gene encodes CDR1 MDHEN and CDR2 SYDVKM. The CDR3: CANPGQRSYSNQPQHF. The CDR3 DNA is TGTGCCAATCCGGGACAGCGATCCTATAGCAATCAGCCCCAGCATTTT.

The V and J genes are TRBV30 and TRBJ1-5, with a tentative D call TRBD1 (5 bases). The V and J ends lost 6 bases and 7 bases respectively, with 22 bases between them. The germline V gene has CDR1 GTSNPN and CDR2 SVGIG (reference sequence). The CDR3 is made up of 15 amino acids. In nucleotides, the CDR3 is TGTGCCTGCGGGCAGGGTTTGCTTTCGGACCAGCCCCAGCATTTT. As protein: CACGQGLLSDQPQHF.

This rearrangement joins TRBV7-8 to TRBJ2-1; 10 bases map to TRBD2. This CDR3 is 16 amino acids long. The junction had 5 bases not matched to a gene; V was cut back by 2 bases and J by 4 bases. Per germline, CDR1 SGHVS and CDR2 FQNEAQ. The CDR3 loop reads CASSLMGLAIYNEQFF. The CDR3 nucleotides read TGTGCCAGCAGCTTAATGGGACTAGCGATATACAATGAGCAGTTCTTC.

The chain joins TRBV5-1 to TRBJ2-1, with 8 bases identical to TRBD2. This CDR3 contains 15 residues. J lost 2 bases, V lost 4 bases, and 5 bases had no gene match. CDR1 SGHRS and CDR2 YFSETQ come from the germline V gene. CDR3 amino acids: CASSPGLDPYNEQFF. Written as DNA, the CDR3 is TGCGCCAGCAGCCCGGGACTAGACCCCTACAATGAGCAGTTCTTC.

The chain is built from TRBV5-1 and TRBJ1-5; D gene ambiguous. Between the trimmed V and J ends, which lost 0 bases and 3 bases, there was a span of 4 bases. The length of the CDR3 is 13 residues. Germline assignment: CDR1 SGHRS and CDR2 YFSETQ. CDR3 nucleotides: TGCGCCAGCAGCTTGGGAGTCAATCAGCCCCAGCATTTT. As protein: CASSLGVNQPQHF.

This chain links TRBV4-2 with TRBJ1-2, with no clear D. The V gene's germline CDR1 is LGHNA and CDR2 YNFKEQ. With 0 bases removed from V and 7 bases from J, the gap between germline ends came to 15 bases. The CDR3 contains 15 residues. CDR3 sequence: CASSQESTDWGGYTF. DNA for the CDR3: TGTGCCAGCAGCCAAGAATCGACGGACTGGGGTGGCTACACCTTC.

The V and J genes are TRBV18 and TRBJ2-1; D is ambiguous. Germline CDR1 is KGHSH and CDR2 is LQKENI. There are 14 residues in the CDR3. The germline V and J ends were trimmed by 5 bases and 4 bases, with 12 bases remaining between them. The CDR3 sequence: CASSSFDLYNEQFF. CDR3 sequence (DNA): TGTGCCAGCTCATCATTCGACTTATACAATGAGCAGTTCTTC.

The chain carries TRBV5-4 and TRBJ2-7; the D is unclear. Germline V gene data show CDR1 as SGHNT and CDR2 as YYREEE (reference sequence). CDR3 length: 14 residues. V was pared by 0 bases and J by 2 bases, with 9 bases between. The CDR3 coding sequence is TGTGCCAGCAGCTTGGGGGCAGCTACCTACGAGCAGTACTTC. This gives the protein CASSLGAATYEQYF. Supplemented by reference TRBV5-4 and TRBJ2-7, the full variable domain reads ETGVTQSPTHLIKTRGQQVTLRCSSQSGHNTVSWYQQALGQGPQFIFQYYREEENGRGNFPPRFSGLQFPNYSSELNVNALELDDSALYLCASSLGAATYEQYFGPGTRLTVT.